Listed here is a single T cell receptor beta chain. The data belong to a study of blood T cell repertoires in COVID-19. Study-wide context: There were acute and convalescent COVID-19 samples, and they came from the United States, Italy and Spain. From T cells, B-cell-depleted T cells, or PBMCs came the material, which was cDNA or gDNA.

As originally analysed: Reference gene primer amplification in the assay estimated nucleated cell counts. Generated by immunoSEQ multiplex PCR, the TCRdb table keeps only in-frame clones and is missing some. That table furnishes V, J and clone size, whereas the DNA furnished D and trimming. The sample carries tens of thousands of clones, 91% recorded once. Sequencing was carried out using peripheral blood. This TCR came from a human donor in a cohort sampled during active COVID-19.

The CDR3 protein is CASSHFTRTGGSYEQYF. CDR3 sequence (DNA): TGCGCCAGCAGTCATTTCACAAGGACAGGGGGCAGCTACGAGCAGTACTTC. The genes are TRBV23-1 and TRBJ2-7; 11 bases match TRBD1. TRBV23-1 is placed among ORFs of uncertain function. V lost 3 bases, J lost 3 bases, and 10 bases stayed unmatched. There are 17 residues in the CDR3.